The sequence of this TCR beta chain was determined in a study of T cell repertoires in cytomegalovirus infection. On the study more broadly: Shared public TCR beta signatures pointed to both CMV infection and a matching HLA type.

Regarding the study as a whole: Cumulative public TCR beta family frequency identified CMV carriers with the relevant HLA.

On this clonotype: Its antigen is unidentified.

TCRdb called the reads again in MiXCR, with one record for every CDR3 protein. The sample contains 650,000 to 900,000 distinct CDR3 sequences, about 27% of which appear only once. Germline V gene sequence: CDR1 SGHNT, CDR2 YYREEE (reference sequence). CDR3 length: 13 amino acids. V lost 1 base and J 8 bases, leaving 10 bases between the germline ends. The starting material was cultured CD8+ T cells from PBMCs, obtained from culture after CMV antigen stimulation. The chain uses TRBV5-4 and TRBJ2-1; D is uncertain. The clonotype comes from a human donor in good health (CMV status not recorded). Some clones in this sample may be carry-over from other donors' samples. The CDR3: CASSLSLTDEQFF. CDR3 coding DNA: TGTGCCAGCAGCTTGTCTCTAACCGATGAGCAGTTCTTC. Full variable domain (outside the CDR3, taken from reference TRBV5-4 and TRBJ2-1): ETGVTQSPTHLIKTRGQQVTLRCSSQSGHNTVSWYQQALGQGPQFIFQYYREEENGRGNFPPRFSGLQFPNYSSELNVNALELDDSALYLCASSLSLTDEQFFGPGTRLTVL.